Below are 29 T cell receptor beta chains sequenced from a single sample in a study of T cells in Graves' hyperthyroidism and ophthalmopathy. RNA transcripts served as the template for amplifying TCR beta CDR3 regions. The TCR CDR3 first-round RT-PCR relied on the HTBI primer set. One entry per CDR3 protein, called by TCRdb with MiXCR from the multiplex PCR reads. The sample gives 30,000 to 40,000 distinct CDR3 sequences, under 60% of which show up once; about a sixth is in the top ten. The specimen sequenced was blood. These receptors came from a man aged 35 to 55 with Graves' ophthalmopathy.

This clonotype occurred many times. The chain couples TRBV14 to TRBJ2-2, with D tentatively TRBD2 (5 bases). The CDR3 loop spans 14 amino acids. Germline V gene data show CDR1 as SGHDN and CDR2 as FVKESK. V was trimmed by 1 base and J by 6 bases, leaving 9 bases between them. This CDR3 reads CASSQVWRAGELFF. The DNA for the CDR3 is TGTGCCAGCAGCCAAGTGTGGCGGGCCGGGGAGCTGTTTTTT. Combining the CDR3 with reference TRBV14 and TRBJ2-2 gives the whole variable domain EAGVTQFPSHSVIEKGQTVTLRCDPISGHDNLYWYRRVMGKEIKFLLHFVKESKQDESGMPNNRFLAERTGGTYSTLKVQPAELEDSGVYFCASSQVWRAGELFFGEGSRLTVL.

This clonotype has at least ten counts. The V and J genes are TRBV19 and TRBJ2-1, with TRBD2 identical over 8 bases. Germline V gene lookup returns CDR1 LNHDA and CDR2 SQIVND (reference sequence). Trimming cost V 2 bases and J 7 bases; bases outside gene matches: 10. The CDR3 covers 16 residues. CDR3 protein: CASSIPPGLVGNEQFF. Here the CDR3 DNA reads TGTGCCAGTAGTATACCCCCGGGACTAGTCGGGAATGAGCAGTTCTTC.

This clonotype has ten or more counts. This sequence joins TRBV5-6 and TRBJ1-2; D call uncertain. The V gene's germline CDR1 is SGHDT and CDR2 YYEEEE. V was pared by 0 bases and J by 2 bases, with 11 bases between. This CDR3 has 15 amino acids. CDR3 region: CASSLGVPGNYGYTF. The CDR3 coding sequence is TGTGCCAGCAGCTTGGGGGTGCCGGGGAACTATGGCTACACCTTC.

J is TRBJ1-3 and V is TRBV10-3; D is undetermined. V lost 7 bases and J lost 3, with 13 bases in between. Germline V gene sequence: CDR1 ENHRY, CDR2 SYGVKD. The CDR3 is 14 residues long. CDR3 DNA sequence: TGTGCCATCACCCAGATTATGGGTGGAAACACCATATATTTT. This codes for CAITQIMGGNTIYF.

Many counts were recorded for this clonotype. This chain links TRBV6-5 with TRBJ2-5, with D perhaps being TRBD1 or TRBD2 (5 bases each). Trimming left V 2 bases short and J 8 bases short, with 18 bases between. From germline, CDR1 is MNHEY and CDR2 SVGAGI. The CDR3 runs to 15 residues. The CDR3 region is CASSYRGPGGLTQYF. CDR3 coding DNA: TGTGCCAGCAGTTACAGGGGACCTGGGGGTCTAACCCAGTACTTC.

This clonotype was observed a single time. Its ends do not fully match the called genes, so a read error is possible. Written as DNA, the CDR3 is TGTGCCAGCAGCTTGGGGGAAGGGCAAGAAACCCAGTACTTC. This codes for CASSLGEGQETQYF. J is TRBJ2-5 and V is TRBV7-9; D possibly uses TRBD1 or TRBD2 (5 bases each). CDR1 is SEHNR, CDR2 FQNEAQ, per germline (reference sequence). This CDR3 region has 14 residues.

The chain joins TRBV20-1 to TRBJ2-2, with D possibly being TRBD1 (5 bases). The CDR3 has 13 residues. V gave up 2 bases and J gave up 4 bases, with 8 bases separating them. Germline CDR1 reads DFQATT; CDR2 reads SNEGSKA (reference sequence). As DNA, the CDR3 is TGCAGTGCTAGATTCAGGGTCACCGGGGAGCTGTTTTTT. Residues: CSARFRVTGELFF.

The chain has TRBV24-1 and TRBJ2-5; D not resolved. V lost 3 bases to trimming and J lost 5 bases, with 9 bases between them. The CDR3 is made up of 13 amino acids. Germline values: CDR1 KGHDR, CDR2 SFDVKD. The CDR3 sequence: CATSDPSIETQYF. CDR3 bases: TGTGCCACCAGTGATCCCAGCATTGAGACCCAGTACTTC.

This clonotype appeared once. The chain links TRBV2 to TRBJ2-5; D tentatively fits TRBD1 or TRBD2 (5 bases each). There are 13 residues in the CDR3. Trimming took 6 bases from V and 5 from J, leaving 13 bases between them. The germline V gene has CDR1 SNHLY and CDR2 FYNNEI. This CDR3 is CASRKGPSETQYF. The CDR3 bases are TGTGCCAGCAGAAAGGGACCGAGCGAGACCCAGTACTTC.

This clonotype was recorded at least ten times. The chain employs TRBV5-6 and TRBJ1-3; D is uncertain. CDR1 and CDR2 (germline): SGHDT, YYEEEE. Trimming left V 3 bases short and J 0 bases short, with 4 bases between. The CDR3 consists of 13 residues. The DNA of the CDR3 is TGTGCCAGCAGCTACAGCTCTGGAAACACCATATATTTT. Encoded protein: CASSYSSGNTIYF.

A note on this clonotype: Since the CDR3 does not end with the conserved phenylalanine or tryptophan, this likely comes from a read error. The V call is TRBV28, the J call TRBJ2-7; the D is unclear. The CDR3 loop spans 12 amino acids. In germline, CDR1 is MDHEN, CDR2 SYDVKM. Trimming took 6 bases from V and 6 from J, leaving 12 bases between them. In DNA, the CDR3 is TGTGCCAGCAGCCGGAGACTCTCCGAGCAGTACTCG. Translating it yields CASSRRLSEQYS.

This clonotype was counted once. At one end the junction does not follow the germline gene, possibly because of a read error. The gene calls are TRBV28 and TRBJ1-4; no firm D call. The CDR3 sequence is 14 residues long. Germline V gene data show CDR1 as MDHEN and CDR2 as SYDVKM. Written as DNA, the CDR3 is TGCGCCAGCTGTTTATCAAGGGAAGGTGAAAAACTGTTTTTT. Protein: CASCLSREGEKLFF.

In the case of this clonotype: Compared with germline, one end of the junction differs, possibly owing to a read error. The CDR3 is CANSSAGTGGLETQYF. CDR3 bases: TGTGCCAACAGCTCTGCCGGGACAGGGGGCTTGGAGACCCAGTACTTC. The chain links TRBV13 to TRBJ2-5; TRBD1 aligns across 12 bases. The CDR3 extends over 16 amino acids. The V gene's germline CDR1 is PRHDT and CDR2 FYEKMQ (reference sequence).

Concerning this clonotype itself: Sequence at one end of the junction differs from germline and may be a read error. The chain combines TRBV7-2 with TRBJ2-1; weak D call: TRBD1 (6 bases). CDR1 SGHTA and CDR2 FQGNSA come from the germline V gene. The CDR3 consists of 14 residues. CDR3 sequence: CAGSPRGTLNEQFF. The CDR3 bases are TGTGCCGGCAGCCCGAGGGGGACCCTCAATGAGCAGTTCTTC.

The chain recombines TRBV10-3 with TRBJ2-5; D is ambiguous. CDR1 is ENHRY and CDR2 is SYGVKD in the germline V gene. The CDR3 sequence is 16 residues long. V lost 4 bases, J lost 6 bases, and 21 bases lay in between. CDR3 loop: CAISGNSPTHKKTQYF. CDR3 DNA: TGTGCCATCAGTGGAAACAGCCCGACGCACAAAAAGACCCAGTACTTC.

This clonotype has a count of ten or more. V usage is TRBV2 and J usage is TRBJ2-6; tentatively, D is TRBD1 (5 bases). The CDR3 runs 18 residues. Trimming shortened V by 5 bases and J by 1 base, and 18 bases separated the two germline ends. Germline V gene lookup returns CDR1 SNHLY and CDR2 FYNNEI. The CDR3 nucleotides are TGTGCCAGCAGTTTTGTGGGCAGGGCGATTTCTGGGGCCAACGTCCTGACTTTC. Residues: CASSFVGRAISGANVLTF.

Details on this clonotype: Given the absence of the conserved phenylalanine or tryptophan at the CDR3 end, a read error is likely. The V call is TRBV10-3, the J call TRBJ1-1, with TRBD1 as a possible D gene (6 bases). Germline CDR1 is ENHRY and CDR2 is SYGVKD. The CDR3 sequence is 16 residues long. DNA of the CDR3: TGTGGCATCAGTGACCTCGAACAGGGCCCGAATACTGAAGCTTTCTCT. Translation: CGISDLEQGPNTEAFS.

The genes are TRBV5-1 and TRBJ1-5, with 7 bases fitting TRBD1. V gave up 4 bases and J gave up 5 bases; unmatched junction bases: 6. CDR1 is SGHRS and CDR2 is YFSETQ in the germline V gene. The CDR3 sequence is 14 residues long. The CDR3 nucleotides are TGCGCCAGCAGCAGAACAGGGGAGGATCAGCCCCAGCATTTT. This gives the protein CASSRTGEDQPQHF.

This clonotype was seen many times. V and J are TRBV20-1 and TRBJ2-3; 9 bases fit TRBD2. This CDR3 comprises 14 residues. V was clipped by 4 bases and J by 1 base; unmatched bases: 3. The germline CDR1 and CDR2 sequences are DFQATT and SNEGSKA (reference sequence). The CDR3 reads CSATLAGGTDTQYF. DNA of the CDR3: TGCAGTGCTACCTTAGCGGGAGGCACAGATACGCAGTATTTT.

This clonotype was detected many times. The chain links TRBV14 to TRBJ1-1, with 9 bases identical to TRBD1. The CDR3 sequence is 14 residues long. Germline V CDR1 and CDR2: SGHDN, FVKESK. Trimming took 0 bases from V and 12 from J; bases not matched to a gene: 8. The CDR3 region is CASSQEARDRDTFF. The CDR3 coding sequence is TGTGCCAGCAGCCAAGAGGCCCGGGACAGGGATACTTTCTTT.

This clonotype was recorded at least ten times. The chain uses TRBV11-3 and TRBJ2-1; TRBD2 matches at 11 bases. The CDR3 totals 18 residues. In germline, CDR1 is SGHNT, CDR2 YENEEA. V lost 1 base and J lost 5; bases outside the gene matches: 10. The CDR3 DNA is TGTGCCAGCAGCTTAGGAACTAGCGGGAGTTGGTCTGACAATGAGCAGTTCTTC. This gives the protein CASSLGTSGSWSDNEQFF.

Note on this clonotype: Sequence at one end of the junction differs from germline and may be a read error. This chain links TRBV10-3 with TRBJ1-5; tentatively, D is TRBD1 (5 bases). The CDR3 length is 13 residues. The V gene's germline CDR1 is ENHRY and CDR2 SYGVKD. The CDR3 protein is CAISADSNEPQHF. In DNA form, the CDR3 reads TGTGCCATCAGTGCCGACAGCAATGAGCCCCAGCATTTT.

In this sample, this clonotype turned up many times. The chain couples TRBV12-3 or TRBV12-4 to TRBJ2-5, with D perhaps TRBD1 (6 bases). This CDR3 has 13 residues. V dropped 6 bases and J dropped 4 bases, with 12 bases sitting between them. The CDR3 nucleotides read TGTGCCAGCAGCAGGGGATGGGGAGAGACCCAGTACTTC. This gives the protein CASSRGWGETQYF.

At least ten counts were recorded for this clonotype. The chain couples TRBV19 to TRBJ1-4; 11 nucleotides line up with TRBD1. From germline, CDR1 is LNHDA and CDR2 SQIVND (reference sequence). The CDR3 length is 15 residues. V trimming: 6 bases; J trimming: 1 base; junction bases outside the gene matches: 1. The CDR3 sequence is CASRGTGGTNEKLFF. DNA for the CDR3: TGTGCCAGTAGAGGGACAGGGGGAACTAATGAAAAACTGTTTTTT.

This clonotype counts as medium-sized. V is TRBV10-3 and J is TRBJ2-3; maybe TRBD2 (5 bases). The germline V gene encodes CDR1 ENHRY and CDR2 SYGVKD. The CDR3 contains 12 residues. V was shortened by 7 bases and J by 5 bases, with 10 bases between the two germline ends. CDR3 sequence: CAITDGGDTQYF. The CDR3 nucleotides are TGTGCCATCACCGACGGAGGAGATACGCAGTATTTT.

The V call is TRBV12-3 or TRBV12-4, the J call TRBJ1-2, with 7 bases matching TRBD1. The V and J ends lost 6 bases and 6 bases, in that order; junction bases with no gene match: 7. CDR3 length: 13 residues. The CDR3 loop is CASSTQGTHGYTF. The CDR3 nucleotides are TGTGCCAGCAGCACACAGGGGACCCATGGCTACACCTTC.

This clonotype was observed a handful of times. This sequence may be a read error, since a much larger clone differs from it by one base. The DNA is omitted, as the CDR3 cannot be located on it reliably, and the CDR3 follows TCRdb's listing. The chain carries TRBV9 and TRBJ1-2; the table calls TRBD1, which could not be checked here. Germline assignment: CDR1 SGDLS and CDR2 YYNGEE. The CDR3 sequence runs 14 residues, both termini included. CDR3: CASSVGEGATSNTF.

This clonotype was seen ten or more times. The V gene is TRBV20-1, the J gene TRBJ2-2; D is possibly TRBD1 or TRBD2 (5 bases each). Germline CDR1 and CDR2: DFQATT and SNEGSKA (reference sequence). CDR3 length: 14 residues. V was cut by 1 base and J by 5 bases, with 11 bases left in between. CDR3 DNA sequence: TGCAGTGCTAGAGTGGGGGATGGGACCGGGGAGCTGTTTTTT. This gives the protein CSARVGDGTGELFF.

A single count supports this clonotype. The junction departs from the called germline gene at one end, perhaps through a read error. The rearrangement joins TRBV6-5 to TRBJ1-3; tentatively, D is TRBD1 (5 bases). From germline, CDR1 is MNHEY and CDR2 SVGAGI. The CDR3 covers 15 residues. CDR3 DNA: TGTGCCAGCAGTTACTCGAAAGGGACCGGAAACACCTTATATTTT. It specifies CASSYSKGTGNTLYF.